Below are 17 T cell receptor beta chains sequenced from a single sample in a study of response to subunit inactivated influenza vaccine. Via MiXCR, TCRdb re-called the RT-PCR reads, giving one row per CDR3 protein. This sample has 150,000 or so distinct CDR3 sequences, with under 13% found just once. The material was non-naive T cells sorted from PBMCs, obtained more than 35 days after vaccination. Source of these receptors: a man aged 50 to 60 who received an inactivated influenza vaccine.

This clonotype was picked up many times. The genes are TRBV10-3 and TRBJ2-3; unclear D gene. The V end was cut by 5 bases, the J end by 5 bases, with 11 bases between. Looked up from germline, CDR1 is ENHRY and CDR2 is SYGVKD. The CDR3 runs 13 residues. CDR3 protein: CAISPENQDTQYF. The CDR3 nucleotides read TGTGCCATCAGTCCCGAAAACCAAGATACGCAGTATTTT.

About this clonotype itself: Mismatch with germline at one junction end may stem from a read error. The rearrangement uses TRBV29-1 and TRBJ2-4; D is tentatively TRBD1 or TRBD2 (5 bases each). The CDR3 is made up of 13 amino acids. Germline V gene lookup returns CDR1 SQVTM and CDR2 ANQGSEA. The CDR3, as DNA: TGCGGCGTTGAAAAGGGGCGGGAAAACATTCAGTACTTC. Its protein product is CGVEKGRENIQYF.

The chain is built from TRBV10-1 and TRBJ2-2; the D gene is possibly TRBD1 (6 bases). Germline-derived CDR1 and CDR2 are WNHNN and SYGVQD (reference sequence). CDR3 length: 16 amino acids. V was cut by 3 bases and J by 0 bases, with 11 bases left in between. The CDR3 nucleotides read TGCGCCAGCAGTGACGACAGGCCCCCGAACACCGGGGAGCTGTTTTTT. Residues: CASSDDRPPNTGELFF.

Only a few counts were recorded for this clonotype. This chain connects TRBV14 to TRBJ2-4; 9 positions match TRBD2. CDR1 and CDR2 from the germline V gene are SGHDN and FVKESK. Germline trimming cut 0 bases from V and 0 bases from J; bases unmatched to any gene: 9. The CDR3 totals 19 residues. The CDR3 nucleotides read TGTGCCAGCAGCCAAGATGGTCAGCGGGAGGCCCTAGCCAAAAACATTCAGTACTTC. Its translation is CASSQDGQREALAKNIQYF.

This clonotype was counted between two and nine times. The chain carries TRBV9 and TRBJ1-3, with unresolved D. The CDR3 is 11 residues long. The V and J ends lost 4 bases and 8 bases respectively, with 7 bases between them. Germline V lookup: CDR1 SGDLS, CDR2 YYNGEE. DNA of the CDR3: TGTGCCAGCAGCCCCGGCCACACCATATATTTT. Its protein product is CASSPGHTIYF. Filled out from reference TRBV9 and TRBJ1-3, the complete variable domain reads DSGVTQTPKHLITATGQRVTLRCSPRSGDLSVYWYQQSLDQGLQFLIQYYNGEERAKGNILERFSAQQFPDLHSELNLSSLELGDSALYFCASSPGHTIYFGEGSWLTVV.

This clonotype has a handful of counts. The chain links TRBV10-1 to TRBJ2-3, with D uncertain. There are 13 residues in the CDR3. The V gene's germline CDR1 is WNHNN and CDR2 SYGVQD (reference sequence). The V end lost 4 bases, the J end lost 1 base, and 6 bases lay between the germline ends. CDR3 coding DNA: TGCGCCAGCAGTGTATCGGGCACAGATACGCAGTATTTT. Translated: CASSVSGTDTQYF.

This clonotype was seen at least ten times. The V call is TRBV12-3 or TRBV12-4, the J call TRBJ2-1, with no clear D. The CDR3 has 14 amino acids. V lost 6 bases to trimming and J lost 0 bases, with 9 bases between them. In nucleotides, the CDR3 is TGTGCCAGCAGCCCGCGGACCTCCTACAATGAGCAGTTCTTC. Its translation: CASSPRTSYNEQFF.

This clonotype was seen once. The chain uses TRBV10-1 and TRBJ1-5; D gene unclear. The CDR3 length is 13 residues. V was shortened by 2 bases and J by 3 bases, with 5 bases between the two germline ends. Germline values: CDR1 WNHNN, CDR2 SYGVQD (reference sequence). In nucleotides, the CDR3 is TGCGCCAGCAGTGAGGGTCACAATCAGCCCCAGCATTTT. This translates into CASSEGHNQPQHF.

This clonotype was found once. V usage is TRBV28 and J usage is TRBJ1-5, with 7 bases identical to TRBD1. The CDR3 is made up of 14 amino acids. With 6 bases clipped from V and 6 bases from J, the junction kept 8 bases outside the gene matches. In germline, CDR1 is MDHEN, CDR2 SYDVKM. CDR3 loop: CASSRPPGGQPQHF. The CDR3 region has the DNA TGTGCCAGCAGCCGACCTCCAGGGGGTCAGCCCCAGCATTTT.

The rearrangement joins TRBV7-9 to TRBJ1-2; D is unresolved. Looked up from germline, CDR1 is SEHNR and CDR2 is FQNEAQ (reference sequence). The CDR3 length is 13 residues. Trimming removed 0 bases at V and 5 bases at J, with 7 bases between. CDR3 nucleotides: TGTGCCAGCAGCTTAGCGCCCCTTTATGGCTACACCTTC. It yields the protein CASSLAPLYGYTF.

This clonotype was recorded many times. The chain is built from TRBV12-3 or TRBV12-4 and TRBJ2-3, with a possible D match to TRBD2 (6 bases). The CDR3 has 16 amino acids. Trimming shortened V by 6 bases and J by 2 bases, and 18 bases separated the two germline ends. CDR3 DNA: TGTGCCAGCAGCAATCCACGGCGGGGAAACACAGATACGCAGTATTTT. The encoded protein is CASSNPRRGNTDTQYF.

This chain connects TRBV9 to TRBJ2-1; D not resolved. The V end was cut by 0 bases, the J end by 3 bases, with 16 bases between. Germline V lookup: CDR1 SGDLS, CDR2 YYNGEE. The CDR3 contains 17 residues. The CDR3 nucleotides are TGTGCCAGCAGCGTAGTGGCAGGCCGGCGTAGCTACAATGAGCAGTTCTTC. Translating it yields CASSVVAGRRSYNEQFF.

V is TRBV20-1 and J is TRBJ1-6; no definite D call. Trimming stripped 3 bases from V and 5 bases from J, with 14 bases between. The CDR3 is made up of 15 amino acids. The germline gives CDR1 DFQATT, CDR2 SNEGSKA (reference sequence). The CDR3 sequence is CSASLEGRNNSPLHF. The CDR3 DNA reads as TGCAGTGCTAGTTTAGAAGGACGGAATAATTCACCCCTCCACTTT.

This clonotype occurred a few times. The CDR3 sequence: CASSPDSYSGNTIYF. The CDR3 bases are TGTGCCAGCAGCCCGGACAGCTACTCTGGAAACACCATATATTTT. V gene TRBV9 combines with J gene TRBJ1-3, with TRBD1 as a possible D gene (6 bases). V lost 4 bases, J lost 0 bases, and 11 bases lay in between. Germline CDR1 and CDR2: SGDLS and YYNGEE. The CDR3 contains 15 residues. The whole variable domain, filled in from reference TRBV9 and TRBJ1-3, reads DSGVTQTPKHLITATGQRVTLRCSPRSGDLSVYWYQQSLDQGLQFLIQYYNGEERAKGNILERFSAQQFPDLHSELNLSSLELGDSALYFCASSPDSYSGNTIYFGEGSWLTVV.

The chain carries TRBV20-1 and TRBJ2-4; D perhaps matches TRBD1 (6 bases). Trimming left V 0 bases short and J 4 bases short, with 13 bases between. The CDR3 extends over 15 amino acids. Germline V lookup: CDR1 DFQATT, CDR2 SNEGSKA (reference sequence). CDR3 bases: TGCAGTGCTAGAGATGGGGACAAAACGAAAAACATTCAGTACTTC. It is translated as CSARDGDKTKNIQYF.

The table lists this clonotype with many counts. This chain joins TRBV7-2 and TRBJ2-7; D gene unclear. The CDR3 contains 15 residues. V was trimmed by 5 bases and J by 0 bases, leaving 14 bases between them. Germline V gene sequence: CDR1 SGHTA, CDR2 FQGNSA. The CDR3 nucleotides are TGTGCCAGCAGCCGCGGCCGAGACCCCTCCTACGAGCAGTACTTC. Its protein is CASSRGRDPSYEQYF.

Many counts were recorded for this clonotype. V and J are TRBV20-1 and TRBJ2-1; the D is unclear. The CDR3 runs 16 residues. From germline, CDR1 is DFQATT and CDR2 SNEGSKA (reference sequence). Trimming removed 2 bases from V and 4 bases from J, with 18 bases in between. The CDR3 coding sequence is TGCAGTGCTAGACCCGTGGGCTCCCAGGCTTACAATGAGCAGTTCTTC. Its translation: CSARPVGSQAYNEQFF.